This T cell receptor (beta chain) was identified during a study of T cell responses to AZD1222 COVID-19 vaccine. Broader study findings: The donor cohort was predominantly white British with a female majority, and clonal diversity may have been underestimated.

Clones were read by immunoSEQ multiplex PCR, and TCRdb kept only the in-frame ones, dropping some. The table includes roughly 150,000 clones, roughly 88% detected once. The CDR3 consists of 14 residues. V was clipped by 4 bases and J by 0 bases, with 8 bases between them. Germline CDR1 reads SGDLS; CDR2 reads YYNGEE. Worth noting for this clone: Its antigen remains unidentified.

Here the sequenced sample was peripheral blood, taken on day 0 of AZD1222 vaccination. The clonotype was recovered from an adult in good health. The rearrangement joins TRBV9 to TRBJ1-3; no firm D call. The CDR3 coding sequence is TGTGCCAGCAGCCCCCAGGTCTCTGGAAACACCATATATTTT. It encodes CASSPQVSGNTIYF.